A single sample gave rise to the 18 T cell receptor beta chains below, sequenced in a study of blood T cell repertoires in COVID-19. Using immunoSEQ multiplex PCR, the repertoire was profiled, and TCRdb retains in-frame clones only, with some absent. Of just under 250,000 clones listed, more than 75% are singletons. Sequencing was performed on peripheral blood. All receptors derive from a woman aged 25 to 45 who had recovered from COVID-19.

This sequence joins TRBV3-1 (or the pseudogene TRBV3-2) and TRBJ2-7; 10 bases map to TRBD1. CDR1 is LGHDT, CDR2 YNNKEL, per germline (reference sequence). V dropped 3 bases and J dropped 1; count of bases not matched to a gene: 3. The CDR3 length is 15 residues. CDR3 DNA sequence: TGTGCCAGCAGCCATGACAGGGGGCTATCCTACGAGCAGTACTTC. The encoded protein is CASSHDRGLSYEQYF.

This chain uses TRBV30 with TRBJ2-7, with 10 bases matching TRBD1. This CDR3 has 16 amino acids. V was pared by 0 bases and J by 2 bases, with 7 bases of the junction left unmatched. Germline CDR1 reads GTSNPN; CDR2 reads SVGIG (reference sequence). The CDR3 nucleotides read TGTGCCTGGAGTGTGACCGGGACAGGGGCGACCTACGAGCAGTACTTC. Encoded protein: CAWSVTGTGATYEQYF.

The genes are TRBV19 and TRBJ1-1; the D gene is possibly TRBD1 (6 bases). Germline CDR1 is LNHDA and CDR2 is SQIVND (reference sequence). V was trimmed by 7 bases and J by 1 base, leaving 10 bases between them. The CDR3 is 13 residues long. CDR3 loop: CASKAGENTEAFF. In DNA form, the CDR3 reads TGTGCCAGTAAGGCAGGGGAGAACACTGAAGCTTTCTTT.

In its sample, this clone was seen once. The chain has TRBV6-1 and TRBJ2-3, with 7 nucleotides matching TRBD2. Trimming took 1 base from V and 2 from J; bases not matched to a gene: 3. This CDR3 has 15 residues. Per germline, CDR1 MNHNS and CDR2 SASEGT. This chain's CDR3 is CASSEVLATTDTQYF. Here the CDR3 DNA reads TGTGCCAGCAGTGAAGTACTAGCGACCACAGATACGCAGTATTTT.

The V call is TRBV4-1, the J call TRBJ2-2; 7 positions match TRBD1. Germline trimming cut 0 bases from V and 6 bases from J; bases unmatched to any gene: 16. From germline, CDR1 is MGHRA and CDR2 YSYEKL. The CDR3 contains 19 residues. The CDR3 region is CASSQDFLLSTGRSGELFF. CDR3 sequence (DNA): TGCGCCAGCAGCCAAGATTTTTTATTGTCGACAGGGCGGTCCGGGGAGCTGTTTTTT.

The chain uses TRBV7-8 and TRBJ1-3; 7 bases align to TRBD1. V was pared by 4 bases and J by 3 bases, with 0 bases of the junction left unmatched. Germline assignment: CDR1 SGHVS and CDR2 FQNEAQ. The CDR3 consists of 13 residues. CDR3 nucleotides: TGTGCCAGCAGCTGGGACAGTGGAAACACCATATATTTT. Protein product: CASSWDSGNTIYF.

This clone was detected once. The V call is TRBV5-6, the J call TRBJ2-2, with D maybe TRBD1 (5 bases). With 2 bases removed from V and 1 base from J, the gap between germline ends came to 15 bases. This CDR3 comprises 17 residues. CDR1 is SGHDT and CDR2 is YYEEEE in the germline V gene. CDR3 sequence: CASSFLGAERNTGELFF. The CDR3 nucleotides read TGTGCCAGCAGCTTTCTTGGGGCAGAAAGGAACACCGGGGAGCTGTTTTTT. Together with reference TRBV5-6 and TRBJ2-2, the CDR3 gives the full variable domain: DAGVTQSPTHLIKTRGQQVTLRCSPKSGHDTVSWYQQALGQGPQFIFQYYEEEERQRGNFPDRFSGHQFPNYSSELNVNALLLGDSALYLCASSFLGAERNTGELFFGEGSRLTVL.

This CDR3 is CASSQFTSQETQYF. As DNA, the CDR3 is TGTGCCAGCAGCCAATTCACCAGCCAAGAGACCCAGTACTTC. V usage is TRBV3-1 (or the pseudogene TRBV3-2) and J usage is TRBJ2-5, with no clear D. Trimming took off 2 bases at V and 1 base at J, with 8 bases between the two ends. There are 14 residues in the CDR3. Germline values: CDR1 LGHDT, CDR2 YNNKEL (reference sequence).

The V gene is TRBV6-1, the J gene TRBJ1-3, with D possibly being TRBD1 (6 bases). CDR3 length: 15 residues. Germline V gene sequence: CDR1 MNHNS, CDR2 SASEGT. V lost 0 bases and J lost 2, with 8 bases in between. The CDR3 region is CASSEARTAGNTIYF. CDR3 coding DNA: TGTGCCAGCAGTGAAGCCAGGACAGCTGGAAACACCATATATTTT.

The V and J genes are TRBV5-1 and TRBJ2-5, with a tentative D call TRBD2 (5 bases). The CDR3 sequence is 14 residues long. Germline V gives CDR1 SGHRS, CDR2 YFSETQ. Trimming took 6 bases from V and 2 from J, leaving 14 bases between them. Written as DNA, the CDR3 is TGCGCCAGCAAGGCGGGCAGCACACAAGAGACCCAGTACTTC. This codes for CASKAGSTQETQYF. Based on the CDR3 plus reference TRBV5-1 and TRBJ2-5, the full variable domain is KAGVTQTPRYLIKTRGQQVTLSCSPISGHRSVSWYQQTPGQGLQFLFEYFSETQRNKGNFPGRFSGRQFSNSRSEMNVSTLELGDSALYLCASKAGSTQETQYFGPGTRLLVL.

The rearrangement links TRBV7-2 to TRBJ2-3, with 8 nucleotides matching TRBD2. This CDR3 comprises 15 residues. J was trimmed by 4 bases and V by 5 bases; bases with no gene match: 8. Per the germline V gene, CDR1 is SGHTA and CDR2 is FQGNSA. The CDR3 DNA is TGTGCCAGCAGCCGGCTCGGGGGGGCAGCAGATACGCAGTATTTT. Its protein product is CASSRLGGAADTQYF.

The rearrangement links TRBV4-3 to TRBJ2-2; 9 bases are a match to TRBD2. Germline CDR1 and CDR2: LGHNA and YSLEER. Trimming cost V 8 bases and J 0 bases; bases outside gene matches: 1. CDR3 length equals 14 residues. CDR3 residues: CASAGGPNTGELFF. CDR3 coding DNA: TGCGCCAGCGCGGGGGGGCCGAACACCGGGGAGCTGTTTTTT.

The chain carries TRBV3-1 (or the pseudogene TRBV3-2) and TRBJ2-1; 8 bases map to TRBD2. The junction had 8 bases not matched to a gene; V was cut back by 4 bases and J by 0 bases. Germline assignment: CDR1 LGHDT and CDR2 YNNKEL (reference sequence). The length of the CDR3 is 17 residues. CDR3 protein: CASSLFDSGVSYNEQFF. The CDR3 region has the DNA TGTGCCAGCAGCCTATTCGATAGCGGGGTCTCCTACAATGAGCAGTTCTTC.

This chain connects TRBV12-5 to TRBJ2-7, with TRBD1 identical over 7 bases. Looked up from germline, CDR1 is LGHNT and CDR2 is FRNRAP. The CDR3 is made up of 17 amino acids. The ends lost 1 base at V and 5 bases at J; junction bases unmatched: 14. Here the CDR3 reads CASGLALSTGNDHEQYF. The CDR3 DNA reads as TGTGCTAGTGGTTTGGCCTTATCGACAGGGAACGACCACGAGCAGTACTTC.

The chain carries TRBV19 and TRBJ2-2; D unresolved. Trimming removed 2 bases at V and 0 bases at J, with 4 bases between. Germline-derived CDR1 and CDR2 are LNHDA and SQIVND (reference sequence). This CDR3 region has 14 residues. Written as DNA, the CDR3 is TGTGCCAGTAGTATACTTACGAACACCGGGGAGCTGTTTTTT. Translation: CASSILTNTGELFF.

V and J are TRBV11-2 and TRBJ2-5; weak D call: TRBD1 (6 bases). V lost 1 base and J lost 0, with 15 bases in between. This CDR3 region has 17 residues. Germline V lookup: CDR1 SGHAT, CDR2 FQNNGV. In DNA form, the CDR3 reads TGTGCCAGCAGCTTAGTCCTGGACAGTCTCTACCAAGAGACCCAGTACTTC. This translates into CASSLVLDSLYQETQYF.

The chain links TRBV5-4 to TRBJ1-2; 8 nucleotides align to TRBD1. With 4 bases clipped from V and 4 bases from J, the junction kept 6 bases outside the gene matches. The germline V gene encodes CDR1 SGHNT and CDR2 YYREEE (reference sequence). This CDR3 has 14 residues. In nucleotides, the CDR3 is TGTGCCAGCAGCCCCGCAGGGGGCGTCTATGGCTACACCTTC. It translates to CASSPAGGVYGYTF.

The DNA for the CDR3 is TGCGCCAGCAGCCAAGCCGGGACAGGGGCCTATGAGCAGTTCTTC. Its translation: CASSQAGTGAYEQFF. V gene TRBV4-1 combines with J gene TRBJ2-1, with 10 nucleotides matching TRBD1. Per the germline V gene, CDR1 is MGHRA and CDR2 is YSYEKL. This CDR3 has 15 amino acids. Trimming removed 1 base from V and 8 bases from J; junction bases left unmatched: 5.